This is a list of T cell receptor beta chains from one sample in a study of CD8 T cells in ankylosing spondylitis. From the 5' RACE reads, TCRdb called clonotypes with MiXCR, one entry per CDR3 protein. The table has roughly 97,000 distinct CDR3 sequences, about 8.3% seen once. Sample: blood, either unsorted or a sorted T cell fraction (not recorded which). These receptors all stem from a male donor with ankylosing spondylitis or in good health (not recorded which). Both conserved end residues are part of each CDR3. Each record gives: CDR3 DNA, CDR3 protein, clone size, V gene, J gene, D gene. A D gene is named only where the DNA matches it firmly. Size tells how often a clone was seen (once, few, many) or the class of an expanded clone, and some rows leave it out.

CDR3 DNA: TGTGCCAGCAGCCAAGGGTCAGTCAACAATGAGCAGTTCTTC
CDR3 protein: CASSQGSVNNEQFF
clone size: many
V gene: TRBV3-1
J gene: TRBJ2-1
D gene: NA

CDR3 DNA: TGTGCCAGCAATACGGCACCAACTAATGAAAAACTGTTTTTT
CDR3 protein: CASNTAPTNEKLFF
clone size: many
V gene: TRBV6-2/TRBV6-3
J gene: TRBJ1-4
D gene: NA

CDR3 DNA: TGCAGTGCTAGAGATGCCCTGGAAAGGGAGGGTCAGCCCCAGCATTTT
CDR3 protein: CSARDALEREGQPQHF
clone size: many
V gene: TRBV20-1
J gene: TRBJ1-5
D gene: NA

CDR3 DNA: TGCAGTGCTAGAGATGGAACAGACCCTAATGAAAAACTGTTTTTT
CDR3 protein: CSARDGTDPNEKLFF
clone size: many
V gene: TRBV20-1
J gene: TRBJ1-4
D gene: NA

CDR3 DNA: TGCAGCTCAGGGATCGGCGACACCGGGGAGCTGTTTTTT
CDR3 protein: CSSGIGDTGELFF
clone size: many
V gene: TRBV29-1
J gene: TRBJ2-2
D gene: NA

CDR3 DNA: TGCAGTGCTTACCGCGGGGGGGCCATCTATGAGCAGTTCTTC
CDR3 protein: CSAYRGGAIYEQFF
clone size: many
V gene: TRBV20-1
J gene: TRBJ2-1
D gene: TRBD2

CDR3 DNA: TGCAGTGCTTTAGCGGGGGGGGAGACCCAGTACTTC
CDR3 protein: CSALAGGETQYF
clone size: many
V gene: TRBV20-1
J gene: TRBJ2-5
D gene: TRBD2

CDR3 DNA: TGTGCCATCAGCCCCGGACTAGCGGGAAGAGTGGATACGCAGTATTTT
CDR3 protein: CAISPGLAGRVDTQYF
clone size: many
V gene: TRBV10-3
J gene: TRBJ2-3
D gene: TRBD2

CDR3 DNA: TGTGCCAGCAGCTCAAATGTACTCCACCAAGAGACCCAGTACTTC
CDR3 protein: CASSSNVLHQETQYF
clone size: NA
V gene: TRBV7-9
J gene: TRBJ2-5
D gene: NA

CDR3 DNA: TGCAGTGCTAGAGATTACACCAGGATACAATCGGCCCTCCACTTT
CDR3 protein: CSARDYTRIQSALHF
clone size: many
V gene: TRBV20-1
J gene: TRBJ1-6
D gene: NA

CDR3 DNA: TGTGCTAGCAGCTTGGGGGGGCCGTCTAACACCGGGGAGCTGTTTTTT
CDR3 protein: CASSLGGPSNTGELFF
clone size: many
V gene: TRBV7-7
J gene: TRBJ2-2
D gene: NA